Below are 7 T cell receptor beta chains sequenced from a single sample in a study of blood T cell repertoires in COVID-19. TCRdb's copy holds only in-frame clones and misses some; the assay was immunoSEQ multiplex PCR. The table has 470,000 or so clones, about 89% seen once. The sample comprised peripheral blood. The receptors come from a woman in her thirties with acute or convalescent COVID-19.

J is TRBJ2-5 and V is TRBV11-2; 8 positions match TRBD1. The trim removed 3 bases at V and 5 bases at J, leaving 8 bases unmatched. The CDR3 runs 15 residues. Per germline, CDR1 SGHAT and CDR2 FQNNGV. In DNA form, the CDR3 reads TGTGCCAGCAGCTTTAGGCAGGGGGCTATGGAGACCCAGTACTTC. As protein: CASSFRQGAMETQYF.

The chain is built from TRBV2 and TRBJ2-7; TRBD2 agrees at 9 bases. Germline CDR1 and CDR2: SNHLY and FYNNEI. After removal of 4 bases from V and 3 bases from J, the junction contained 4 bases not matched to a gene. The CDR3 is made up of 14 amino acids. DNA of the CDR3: TGTGCCAGCAGTGGGAGCGGGGGGATCTACGAGCAGTACTTC. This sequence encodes CASSGSGGIYEQYF.

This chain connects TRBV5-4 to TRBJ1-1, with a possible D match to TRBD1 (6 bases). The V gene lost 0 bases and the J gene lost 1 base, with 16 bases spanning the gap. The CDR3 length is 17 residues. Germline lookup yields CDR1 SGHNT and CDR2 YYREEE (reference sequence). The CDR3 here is CASSLVSGDLGNTEAFF. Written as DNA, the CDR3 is TGTGCCAGCAGCTTGGTTTCAGGGGACCTAGGGAACACTGAAGCTTTCTTT. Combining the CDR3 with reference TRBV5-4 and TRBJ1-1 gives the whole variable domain ETGVTQSPTHLIKTRGQQVTLRCSSQSGHNTVSWYQQALGQGPQFIFQYYREEENGRGNFPPRFSGLQFPNYSSELNVNALELDDSALYLCASSLVSGDLGNTEAFFGQGTRLTVV.

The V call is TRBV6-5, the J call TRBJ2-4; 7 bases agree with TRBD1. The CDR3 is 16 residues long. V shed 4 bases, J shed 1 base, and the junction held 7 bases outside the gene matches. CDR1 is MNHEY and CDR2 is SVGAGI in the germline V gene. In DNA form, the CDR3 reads TGTGCCAGCAGTTCAGGGGGAAAAGGGGCCAAAAACATTCAGTACTTC. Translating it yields CASSSGGKGAKNIQYF.

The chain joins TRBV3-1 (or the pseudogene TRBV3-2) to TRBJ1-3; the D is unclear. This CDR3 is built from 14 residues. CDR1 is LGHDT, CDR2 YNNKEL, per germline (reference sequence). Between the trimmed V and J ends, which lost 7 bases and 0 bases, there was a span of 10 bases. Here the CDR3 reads CASTHLSSGNTIYF. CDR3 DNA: TGTGCCAGCACCCACCTGTCCTCTGGAAACACCATATATTTT.

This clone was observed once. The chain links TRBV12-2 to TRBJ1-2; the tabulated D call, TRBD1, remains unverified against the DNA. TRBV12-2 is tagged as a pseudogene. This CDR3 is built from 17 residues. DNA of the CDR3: TGTGCAAGTCGCCCTTCCCGGTCGGGACAGGGGATGGGTGGCTACACCTTC. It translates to CASRPSRSGQGMGGYTF.

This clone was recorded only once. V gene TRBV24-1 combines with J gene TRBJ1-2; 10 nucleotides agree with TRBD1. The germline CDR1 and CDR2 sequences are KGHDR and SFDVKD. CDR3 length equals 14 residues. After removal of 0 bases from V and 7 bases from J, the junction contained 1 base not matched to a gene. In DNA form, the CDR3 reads TGTGCCACCAGTGATTTGAGGACAGGGGGTGGCTACACCTTC. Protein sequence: CATSDLRTGGGYTF.